The rows below give T cell receptor beta chains drawn from one sample of a study of T cell changes during pregnancy in multiple sclerosis. Data came from immunoSEQ multiplex PCR; TCRdb stores just in-frame clones and leaves some out. The table shows just under 65,000 clones, with around 93% occurring only once. Sequenced here: CD8+ T cells from peripheral blood mononuclear cells, sampled in the second trimester of pregnancy. Source of these receptors: a female donor with multiple sclerosis, enrolled in a pregnancy study. Both conserved end residues are part of each CDR3. The D gene is left open where the match is weak. Only part of the rows carry a size: once, few, many, or a class if the clone is expanded.

>-|TRBJ2-5|TRBV7-8|TRBD1
TGTGCCAGCAGCCCGGGACAGGGGGCTGAGGAGACCCAGTACTTC
CASSPGQGAEETQYF
>-|TRBJ2-5|TRBV6-1|-
TGTGCCAGCAGTGAATGGTCAGGGGGGGAGACCCAGTACTTC
CASSEWSGGETQYF
>once|TRBJ2-1|TRBV6-1|-
TGTGCCAGCAGTGATAGGGAGGAAAACCCCTACAATGAGCAGTTCTTC
CASSDREENPYNEQFF
>-|TRBJ1-1|TRBV5-1|-
TGCGCCAGCAGCGACCGGAACCCCCCTGGGAGCACTGAAGCTTTCTTT
CASSDRNPPGSTEAFF
>-|TRBJ2-1|TRBV19|-
TGTGCCAGTAGTATATTTTTTAGCGGCAATGAGCAGTTCTTC
CASSIFFSGNEQFF
>-|TRBJ1-5|TRBV21-1|-
TGTGCCAGCAGTCAGAAAGTGGGACAGGGCGGCAATCAGCCCCAGCATTTT
CASSQKVGQGGNQPQHF
>-|TRBJ2-4|TRBV19|TRBD1
TGTGCCAGTAATGCACCGGGACAGGGAGAGCACATTCAGTACTTC
CASNAPGQGEHIQYF
>-|TRBJ2-7|TRBV6-1|TRBD2
TGTGCCAGCAGTGAGCGAGCGGGAGGGGCCTACGAGCAGTACTTC
CASSERAGGAYEQYF
>-|TRBJ2-3|TRBV29-1|TRBD2
TGCAGCGTTGAAGAAAGTCGTCTAGCGGGAGAAGAAGATACGCAGTATTTT
CSVEESRLAGEEDTQYF
>-|TRBJ1-1|TRBV7-9|-
TGTGCCAGCAGCTTAGGACAGCTTGAAGCTTTCTTT
CASSLGQLEAFF
>-|TRBJ2-7|TRBV27|-
TGTGCCAGCAGTTTAGGCCCCGGAAGCGGGTACGAGCAGTACTTC
CASSLGPGSGYEQYF
>-|TRBJ1-1|TRBV6-5|TRBD1
TGTGCCAGCAGTTACAGGGGGCCCGCCCTGGCCACTGAAGCTTTCTTT
CASSYRGPALATEAFF
>once|TRBJ1-1|TRBV9|-
TGTGCCAGCAGCGCACAGGGTGAGTTAAGGGACACTGAAGCTTTCTTT
CASSAQGELRDTEAFF
>-|TRBJ2-1|TRBV9|TRBD2
TGTGCCAGCAGTGAGGGACTAGCGGGAGGGTCTGAGCAGTTCTTC
CASSEGLAGGSEQFF
>-|TRBJ1-1|TRBV7-6|-
TGTGCCAGCAGCCTGACATTGGTGAACACTGAAGCTTTCTTT
CASSLTLVNTEAFF
>-|TRBJ2-3|TRBV28|-
TGTGCCAGCACCCCCAGGGGTAGCGGCACAGATACGCAGTATTTT
CASTPRGSGTDTQYF
>-|TRBJ2-4|TRBV11-2|TRBD2
TGTGCCAGCAGCTCGGGACTAGCGGGCAACTCGCCAAACATTCAGTACTTC
CASSSGLAGNSPNIQYF
>-|TRBJ2-5|TRBV4-1|TRBD2
TGCGCCAGCAGCCACCTTAGCGGGAGGGGAGAGACCCAGTACTTC
CASSHLSGRGETQYF
>-|TRBJ2-5|TRBV7-9|-
TGTGCCAGCAGCTTAGGGGCAGGGAAAGAGACCCAGTACTTC
CASSLGAGKETQYF
>-|TRBJ2-7|TRBV9|-
TGTGCCAGCAGCGTAGATCGCGGGACCTACGAGCAGTACTTC
CASSVDRGTYEQYF
>-|TRBJ1-1|TRBV27|-
TGTGCCAGCAGCCCGACAGGGAACACTGAAGCTTTCTTT
CASSPTGNTEAFF
>-|TRBJ2-3|TRBV27|-
TGTGCCAGCAGCCCGACTGAGGAGGCGGATACGCAGTATTTT
CASSPTEEADTQYF
>-|TRBJ2-1|TRBV5-1|TRBD2
TGCGCCAGCAGCTTGCGGGAGGGGGGCCCCTACAATGAGCAGTTCTTC
CASSLREGGPYNEQFF
>-|TRBJ1-1|TRBV19|-
TGTGCCAGTAGTATTCAGGCGATGAACACTGAAGCTTTCTTT
CASSIQAMNTEAFF
>-|TRBJ2-3|TRBV13|TRBD2
TGTGCCAGCAGCTCGGGGACTAACACAGATACGCAGTATTTT
CASSSGTNTDTQYF
>-|TRBJ2-6|TRBV29-1|TRBD1
TGCAGCGTTGAAGCCAGGGGGAACGGGGCCAACGTCCTGACTTTC
CSVEARGNGANVLTF
>-|TRBJ2-1|TRBV5-6|-
TGTGCCAGCAGCCGGGATGGTCGGGGCTCCTACAATGAGCAGTTCTTC
CASSRDGRGSYNEQFF
>-|TRBJ2-2|TRBV6-5|TRBD1
TGTGCCAGCAGTTACAGGACAGGGGGGGTCGGGGAGCTGTTTTTT
CASSYRTGGVGELFF
>-|TRBJ1-2|TRBV10-3|TRBD1
TGTGCCATCAGTGAGAGGGGACAGGAGCTCTATGGCTACACCTTC
CAISERGQELYGYTF
>few|TRBJ1-2|TRBV7-9|TRBD1
TGTGCCAGCAGCCAAGGGACAGGGTGGGATGGCTACACCTTC
CASSQGTGWDGYTF
>once|TRBJ2-7|TRBV25-1|TRBD1
TGTGCCAGCAGCGGGACAGTAGGGGAGCAGTACTTC
CASSGTVGEQYF
>-|TRBJ1-4|TRBV9|TRBD1
TGTGCCAGCAGCGTTACCGGGACAGGCGGCGAAAAACTGTTTTTT
CASSVTGTGGEKLFF
>-|TRBJ2-1|TRBV5-1|-
TGCGCCAGCAGCTTGGTGCAGGGTCAATACAATGAGCAGTTCTTC
CASSLVQGQYNEQFF
>-|TRBJ2-2|TRBV6-5|-
TGTGCCAGCAGTTACTCGGGGACAGGGGAGCTGTTTTTT
CASSYSGTGELFF
>-|TRBJ1-2|TRBV14|-
TGTGCCAGCAGCCAGTCCGGGAGTGGTGGCTACACCTTC
CASSQSGSGGYTF
>-|TRBJ2-7|TRBV30|TRBD1
TGTGCCTGGAGCGTGGGACAGGGGTACGAGCAGTACTTC
CAWSVGQGYEQYF
>-|TRBJ2-7|TRBV27|TRBD1
TGTGCCAGCAGTCCCCATCCGGGGACAGTCTCCTACGAGCAGTACTTC
CASSPHPGTVSYEQYF
>-|TRBJ1-4|TRBV7-9|-
TGTGCCAGCAGACCCGGCCCCAGGGAAAAACTGTTTTTT
CASRPGPREKLFF
>-|TRBJ2-2|TRBV29-1|TRBD2
TGCAGCGGGGGGGAGGGCGCCGGGGAGCTGTTTTTT
CSGGEGAGELFF
>-|TRBJ2-7|TRBV7-9|TRBD2
TGTGCCAGCAGCTTAGAGGGAGGGCCTTATGAGCAGTACTTC
CASSLEGGPYEQYF
>-|TRBJ2-7|TRBV5-1|TRBD1
TGCGCCAGCAGCTTAGGACAGGGCCCCTACGAGCAGTACTTC
CASSLGQGPYEQYF
>-|TRBJ2-7|TRBV5-4|-
TGTGCCAGCAGCTTGGCTACAGCCCACGAGCAGTACTTC
CASSLATAHEQYF